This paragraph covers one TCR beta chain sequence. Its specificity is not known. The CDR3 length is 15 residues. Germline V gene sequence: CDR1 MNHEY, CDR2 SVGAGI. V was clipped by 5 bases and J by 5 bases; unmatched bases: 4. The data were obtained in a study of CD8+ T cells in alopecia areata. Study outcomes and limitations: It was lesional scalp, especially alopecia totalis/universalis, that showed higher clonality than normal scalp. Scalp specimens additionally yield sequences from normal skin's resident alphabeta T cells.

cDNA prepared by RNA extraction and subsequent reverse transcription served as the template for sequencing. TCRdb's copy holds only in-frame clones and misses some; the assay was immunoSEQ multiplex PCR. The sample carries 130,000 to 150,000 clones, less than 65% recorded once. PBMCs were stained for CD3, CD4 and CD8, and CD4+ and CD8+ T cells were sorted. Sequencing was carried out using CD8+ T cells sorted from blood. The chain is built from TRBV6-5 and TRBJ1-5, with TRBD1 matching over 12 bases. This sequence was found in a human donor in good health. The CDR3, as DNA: TGTGCCAGCAGTCCCGGGACAGGGGGCGATCAGCCCCAGCATTTT. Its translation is CASSPGTGGDQPQHF.